This T cell receptor beta chain was captured by sequencing in a study of blood T cell repertoires in COVID-19. Notes on this clone: The sample has other DNA sequences that encode this CDR3 too.

Germline V gives CDR1 SQVTM, CDR2 ANQGSEA. There are 12 residues in the CDR3. Trimming cost V 4 bases and J 3 bases; bases outside gene matches: 0. Some clones are missing from TCRdb's copy, which holds only in-frame ones; the method was immunoSEQ multiplex PCR. The sample includes hundreds of thousands of clones, more than 85% of them seen just once. The sequence was obtained from a man in his forties with acute or convalescent COVID-19. The gene calls are TRBV29-1 and TRBJ2-7, with 10 positions matching TRBD2. The sequenced sample was peripheral blood. CDR3 region: CSVGTSGYEQYF. The DNA for the CDR3 is TGCAGCGTTGGGACTAGCGGCTACGAGCAGTACTTC.